This entry describes one TCR beta chain. Its antigen is not known. Sequencing used immunoSEQ multiplex PCR; TCRdb keeps in-frame clones, though not all of them. The sample shows some 150,000 clones, about 92% of them seen only once. This entry belongs to a study of T cell responses to AZD1222 COVID-19 vaccine. Findings and limits, study-wide: Clonal diversity may have been underestimated, and the donors were mostly white British, with more females than males. Among vaccine-associated CD4 TCRs, coverage spanned spike, with dominance at 160-218 and 743-854. Nearly half of unique spike-specific TCRs reportedly avoided B.1.351 and B.1.1.7 mutated regions. In all cases, repertoires were sampled only after the peak T cell response.

Germline assignment: CDR1 SGHTA and CDR2 FQGTGA. The CDR3 covers 21 residues. V lost 8 bases, J lost 2 bases, and 34 bases lay in between. The chain links TRBV7-3 to TRBJ1-5, with no clear D. This specimen was peripheral blood, taken on day 0 of AZD1222 vaccination. The sequence derives from an adult in good health. CDR3 residues: CASSPGYEGRGAGKGNQPQHF. The CDR3, as DNA: TGTGCCAGCTCCCCGGGCTATGAGGGCAGAGGAGCTGGTAAAGGCAATCAGCCCCAGCATTTT.